The clone carrying this TCR beta chain turned up a few times. Authors' analysis steps: Researchers report that nucleated cell counts were estimated from reference gene primer amplification. Sequencing was performed with immunoSEQ multiplex PCR; in TCRdb, only in-frame clones are kept and a portion is missing. V, J and clone size are taken as reported in that table, and D and trimming were inferred from the DNA itself. The sample has 210,000 or so clones, 70% to 90% seen once; the top ten hold about 4.8%. This CDR3 has 12 amino acids. Trimming stripped 3 bases from V and 4 bases from J, with 5 bases between. Germline loops: CDR1 SGHDN, CDR2 FVKESK. This entry comes from a study of blood T cell repertoires in COVID-19. Turning to the study itself: Acute and convalescent COVID-19 samples came from the United States, Italy and Spain. Nucleic acid was either cDNA or gDNA, and it came from T cells, B-cell-depleted T cells, or PBMCs.

The clonotype originates from a woman in her forties with acute or convalescent COVID-19. The genes are TRBV14 and TRBJ2-3; no clear D gene. Sequencing was done on a sample of peripheral blood. The CDR3 DNA reads as TGTGCCAGCAGCCATTACTCAGATACGCAGTATTTT. Its protein product is CASSHYSDTQYF.